Described below is a single TCR beta chain sequence and its context. The antigen is undetermined. The PCR employed 60 Vbeta primers together with 13 Jbeta primers. Repertoires were generated with immunoSEQ multiplex PCR, while TCRdb's copy carries only in-frame clones and drops some. The data show approximately 97,000 clones, with about three quarters seen just once and around 3.5% held by the top ten. Deletions cut 3 bases from V and 3 bases from J, with 11 bases between. The CDR3 spans 14 residues. Looked up from germline, CDR1 is SEHNR and CDR2 is FQNEAQ (reference sequence). The sample originates from a study of cytomegalovirus exposure and HLA in healthy donors. Findings of the study overall: A later analysis found common viral pathogens apparently linked to several of the most significant clusters. Per a prior analysis, the majority of TCR beta V segments were productive roughly 87% or roughly 30% of the time.

The receptor's source is a middle-aged man in good health and CMV-seronegative. V gene TRBV7-9 combines with J gene TRBJ1-1; tentative D call: TRBD1 (5 bases). Sequenced sample: PBMCs. CDR3 sequence (DNA): TGTGCCAGCAGCTTGTGGCAGGGTGACACTGAAGCTTTCTTT. This codes for CASSLWQGDTEAFF.